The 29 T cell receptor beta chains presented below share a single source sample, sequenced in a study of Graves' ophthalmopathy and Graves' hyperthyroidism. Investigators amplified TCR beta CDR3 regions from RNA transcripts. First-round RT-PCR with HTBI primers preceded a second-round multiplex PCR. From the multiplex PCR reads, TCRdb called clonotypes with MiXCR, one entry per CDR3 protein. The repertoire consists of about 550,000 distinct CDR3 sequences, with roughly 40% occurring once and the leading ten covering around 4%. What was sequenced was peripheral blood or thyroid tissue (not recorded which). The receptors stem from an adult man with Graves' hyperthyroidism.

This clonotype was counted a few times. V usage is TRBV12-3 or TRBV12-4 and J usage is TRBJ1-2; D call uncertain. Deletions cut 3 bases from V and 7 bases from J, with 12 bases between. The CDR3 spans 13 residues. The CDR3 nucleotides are TGTGCCAGCAGTTTGATAAGCTACGGTGGCTACACCTTC. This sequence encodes CASSLISYGGYTF.

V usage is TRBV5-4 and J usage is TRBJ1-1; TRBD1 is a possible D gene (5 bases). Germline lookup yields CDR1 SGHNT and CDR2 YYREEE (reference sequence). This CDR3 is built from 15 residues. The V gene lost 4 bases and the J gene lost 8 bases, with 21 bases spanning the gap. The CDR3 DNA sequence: TGTGCCAGCAGCCTGGAAACGCGCTTGACAGTAGAAGCTTTCTTT. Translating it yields CASSLETRLTVEAFF.

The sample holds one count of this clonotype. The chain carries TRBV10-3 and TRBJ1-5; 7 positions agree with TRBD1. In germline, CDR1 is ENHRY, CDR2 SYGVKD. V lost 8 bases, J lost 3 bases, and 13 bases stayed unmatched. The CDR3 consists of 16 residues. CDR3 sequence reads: CAIGEDRLPTNQPQHF. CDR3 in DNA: TGTGCCATCGGAGAGGACAGGCTGCCAACCAATCAGCCCCAGCATTTT.

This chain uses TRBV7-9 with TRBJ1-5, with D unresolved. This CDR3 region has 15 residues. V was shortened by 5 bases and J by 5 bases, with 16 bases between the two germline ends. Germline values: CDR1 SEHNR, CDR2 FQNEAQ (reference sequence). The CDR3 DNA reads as TGTGCCAGCAGCCCTAGGGATGGCCAAGATCAGCCCCAGCATTTT. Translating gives CASSPRDGQDQPQHF.

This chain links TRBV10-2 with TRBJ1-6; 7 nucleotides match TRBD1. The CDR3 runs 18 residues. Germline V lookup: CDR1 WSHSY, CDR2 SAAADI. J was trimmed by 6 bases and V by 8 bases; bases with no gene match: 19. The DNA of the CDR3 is TGCGCCAGCTCCTATCGCGACAGGGTGCAGGGTGGTAATTCACCCCTCCACTTT. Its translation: CASSYRDRVQGGNSPLHF.

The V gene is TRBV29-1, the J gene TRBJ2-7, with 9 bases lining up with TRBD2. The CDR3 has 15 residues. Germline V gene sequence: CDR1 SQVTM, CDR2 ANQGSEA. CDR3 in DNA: TGCTGTGCTCCTACAGAGCGGGGGGCCCCCTACGAGCAGTACTTC. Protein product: CCAPTERGAPYEQYF.

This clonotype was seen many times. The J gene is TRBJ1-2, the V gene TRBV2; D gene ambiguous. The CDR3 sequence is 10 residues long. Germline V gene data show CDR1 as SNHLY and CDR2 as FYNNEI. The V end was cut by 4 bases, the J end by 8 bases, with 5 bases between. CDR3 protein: CASSGGGYTF. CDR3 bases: TGTGCCAGCAGTGGAGGCGGCTACACCTTC.

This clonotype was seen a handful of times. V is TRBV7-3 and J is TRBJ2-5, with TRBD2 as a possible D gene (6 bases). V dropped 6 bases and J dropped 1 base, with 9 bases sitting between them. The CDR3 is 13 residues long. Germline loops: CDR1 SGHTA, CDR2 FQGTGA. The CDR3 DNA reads TGTGCCAGCAGTACGGGAGCCCAAGAGACCCAGTACTTC. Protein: CASSTGAQETQYF. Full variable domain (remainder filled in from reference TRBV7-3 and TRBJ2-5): GAGVSQTPSNKVTEKGKYVELRCDPISGHTALYWYRQSLGQGPEFLIYFQGTGAADDSGLPNDRFFAVRPEGSVSTLKIQRTERGDSAVYLCASSTGAQETQYFGPGTRLLVL.

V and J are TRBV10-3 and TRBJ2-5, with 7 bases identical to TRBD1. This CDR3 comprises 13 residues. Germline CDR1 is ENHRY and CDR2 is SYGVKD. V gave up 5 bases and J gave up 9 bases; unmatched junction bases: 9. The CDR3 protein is CAISRQGNQPQYF. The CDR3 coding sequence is TGTGCCATCAGTAGACAGGGCAATCAGCCCCAGTACTTC.

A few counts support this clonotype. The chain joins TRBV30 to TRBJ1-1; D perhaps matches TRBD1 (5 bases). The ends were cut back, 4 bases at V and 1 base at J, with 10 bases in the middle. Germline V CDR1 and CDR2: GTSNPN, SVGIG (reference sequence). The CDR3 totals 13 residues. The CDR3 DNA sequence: TGTGCCTGGACCGGGGGATGGAACACTGAAGCTTTCTTT. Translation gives CAWTGGWNTEAFF.

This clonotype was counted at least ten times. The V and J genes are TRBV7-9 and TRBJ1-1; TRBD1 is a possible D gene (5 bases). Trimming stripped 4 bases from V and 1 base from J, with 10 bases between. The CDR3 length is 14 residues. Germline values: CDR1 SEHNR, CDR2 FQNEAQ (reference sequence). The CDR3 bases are TGTGCCAGCAGCTACCAGACAGAGAACACTGAAGCTTTCTTT. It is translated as CASSYQTENTEAFF.

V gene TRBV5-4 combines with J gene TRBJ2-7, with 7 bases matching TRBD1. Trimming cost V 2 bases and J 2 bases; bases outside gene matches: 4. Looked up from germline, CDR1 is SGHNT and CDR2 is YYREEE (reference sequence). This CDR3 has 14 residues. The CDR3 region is CASSLQGTPYEQYF. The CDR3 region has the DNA TGTGCCAGCAGCTTACAGGGGACGCCCTACGAGCAGTACTTC. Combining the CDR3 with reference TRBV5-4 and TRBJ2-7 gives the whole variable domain ETGVTQSPTHLIKTRGQQVTLRCSSQSGHNTVSWYQQALGQGPQFIFQYYREEENGRGNFPPRFSGLQFPNYSSELNVNALELDDSALYLCASSLQGTPYEQYFGPGTRLTVT.

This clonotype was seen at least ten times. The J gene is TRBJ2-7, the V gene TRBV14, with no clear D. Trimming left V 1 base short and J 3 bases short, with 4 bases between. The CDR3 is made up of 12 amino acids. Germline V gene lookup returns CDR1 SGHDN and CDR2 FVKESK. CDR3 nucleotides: TGTGCCAGCAGCCAAGGGATCTACGAGCAGTACTTC. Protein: CASSQGIYEQYF.

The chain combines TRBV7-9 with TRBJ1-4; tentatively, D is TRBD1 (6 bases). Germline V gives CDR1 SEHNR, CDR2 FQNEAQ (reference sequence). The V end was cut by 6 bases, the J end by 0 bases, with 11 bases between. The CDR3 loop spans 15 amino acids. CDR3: CASRRGGPTNEKLFF. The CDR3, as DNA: TGTGCCAGCAGGAGAGGGGGGCCAACTAATGAAAAACTGTTTTTT.

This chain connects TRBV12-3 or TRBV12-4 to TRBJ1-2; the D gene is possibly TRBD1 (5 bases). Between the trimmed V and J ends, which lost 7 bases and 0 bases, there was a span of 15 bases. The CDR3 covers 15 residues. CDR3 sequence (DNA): TGTGCCAGCAACCCCAGGGCGACGGCTAACTATGGCTACACCTTC. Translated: CASNPRATANYGYTF.

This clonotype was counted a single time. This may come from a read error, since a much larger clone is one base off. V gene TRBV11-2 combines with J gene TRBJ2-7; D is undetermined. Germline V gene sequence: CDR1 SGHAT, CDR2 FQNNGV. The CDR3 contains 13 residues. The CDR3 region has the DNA TGTGTCAGCAGCTCAGGCAGAACCTACGAGCAGCACTTC. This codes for CVSSSGRTYEQHF.

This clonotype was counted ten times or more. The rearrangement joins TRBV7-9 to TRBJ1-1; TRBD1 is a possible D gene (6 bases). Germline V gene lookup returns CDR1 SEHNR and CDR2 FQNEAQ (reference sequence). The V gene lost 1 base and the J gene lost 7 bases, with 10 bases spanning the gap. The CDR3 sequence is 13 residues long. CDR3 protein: CASSLEGGLEAFF. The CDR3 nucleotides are TGTGCCAGCAGCTTAGAGGGGGGACTTGAAGCTTTCTTT.

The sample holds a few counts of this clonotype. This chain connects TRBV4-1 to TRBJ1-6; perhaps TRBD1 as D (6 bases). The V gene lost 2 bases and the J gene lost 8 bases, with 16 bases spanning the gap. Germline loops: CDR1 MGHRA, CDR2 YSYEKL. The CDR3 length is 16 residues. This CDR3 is CASSQSPGGRDSPLHF. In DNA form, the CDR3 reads TGCGCCAGCAGCCAAAGTCCCGGGGGCAGGGATTCACCCCTCCACTTT.

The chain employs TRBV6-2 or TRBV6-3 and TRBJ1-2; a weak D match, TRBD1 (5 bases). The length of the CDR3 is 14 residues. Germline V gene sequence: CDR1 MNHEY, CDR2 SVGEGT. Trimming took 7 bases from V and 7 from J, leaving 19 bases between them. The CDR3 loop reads CASKIRGRVLGYTF. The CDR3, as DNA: TGTGCCAGCAAGATCCGGGGCAGGGTACTTGGCTACACCTTC.

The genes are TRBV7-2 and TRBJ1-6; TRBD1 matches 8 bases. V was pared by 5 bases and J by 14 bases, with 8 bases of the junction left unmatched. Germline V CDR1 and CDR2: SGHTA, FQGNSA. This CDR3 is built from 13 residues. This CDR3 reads CASSPQGGLALHF. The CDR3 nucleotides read TGTGCCAGCAGCCCACAGGGGGGGTTGGCCCTCCACTTT.

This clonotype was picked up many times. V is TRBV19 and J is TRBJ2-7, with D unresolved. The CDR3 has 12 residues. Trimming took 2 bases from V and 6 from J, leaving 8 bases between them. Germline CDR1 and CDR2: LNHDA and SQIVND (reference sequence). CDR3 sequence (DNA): TGTGCCAGTAGTATACCTAGAGGCGAGCAGTACTTC. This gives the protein CASSIPRGEQYF.

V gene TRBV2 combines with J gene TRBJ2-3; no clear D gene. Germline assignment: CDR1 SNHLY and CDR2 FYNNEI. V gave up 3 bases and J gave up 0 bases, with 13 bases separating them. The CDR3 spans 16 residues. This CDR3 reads CASSDPQGTSTDTQYF. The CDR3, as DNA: TGTGCCAGCAGTGATCCTCAAGGAACTAGCACAGATACGCAGTATTTT.

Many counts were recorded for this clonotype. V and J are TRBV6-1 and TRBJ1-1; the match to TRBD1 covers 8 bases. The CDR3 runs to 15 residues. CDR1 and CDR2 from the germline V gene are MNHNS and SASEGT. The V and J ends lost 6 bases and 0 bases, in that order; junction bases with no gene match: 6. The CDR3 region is CASSPWDRLNTEAFF. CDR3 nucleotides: TGTGCCAGCAGCCCTTGGGACAGGCTGAACACTGAAGCTTTCTTT.

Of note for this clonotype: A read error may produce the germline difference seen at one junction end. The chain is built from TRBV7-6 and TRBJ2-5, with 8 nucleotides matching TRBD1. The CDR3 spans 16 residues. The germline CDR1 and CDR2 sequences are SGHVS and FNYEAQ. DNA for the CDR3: TGTGCTAGCAGCTTAGAAGGGACAGGCTTCCAAGAGACCCAGTACTTC. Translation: CASSLEGTGFQETQYF.

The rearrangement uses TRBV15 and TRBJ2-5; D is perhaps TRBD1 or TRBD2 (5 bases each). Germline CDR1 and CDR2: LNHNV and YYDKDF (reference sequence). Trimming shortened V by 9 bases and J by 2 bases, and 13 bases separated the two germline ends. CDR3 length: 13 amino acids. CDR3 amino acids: CATSSGRQETQYF. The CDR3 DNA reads TGTGCCACTTCGTCGGGACGTCAAGAGACCCAGTACTTC.

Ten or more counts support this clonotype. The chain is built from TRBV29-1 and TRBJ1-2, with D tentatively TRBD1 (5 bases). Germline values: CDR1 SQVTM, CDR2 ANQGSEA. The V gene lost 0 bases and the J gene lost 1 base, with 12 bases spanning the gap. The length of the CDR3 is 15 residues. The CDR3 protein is CSVEDSQGDNYGYTF. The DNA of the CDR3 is TGCAGCGTTGAAGATTCCCAGGGAGATAACTATGGCTACACCTTC.

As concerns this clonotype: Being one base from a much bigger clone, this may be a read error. For the CDR3, the DNA is TGCGCCAGCGGACAAGAAATCAATTCACCCCTCCACTTT. It specifies CASGQEINSPLHF. The gene calls are TRBV5-1 and TRBJ1-6, with D perhaps matching TRBD1 (5 bases). Deletions cut 7 bases from V and 7 bases from J, with 12 bases between. The germline V gene has CDR1 SGHRS and CDR2 YFSETQ. CDR3 size: 13 residues.

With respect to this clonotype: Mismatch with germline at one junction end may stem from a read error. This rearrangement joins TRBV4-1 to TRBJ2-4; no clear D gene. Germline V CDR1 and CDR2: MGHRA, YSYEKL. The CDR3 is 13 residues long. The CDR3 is CASSQDGPQIQYF. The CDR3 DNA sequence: TGTGCCAGCAGCCAAGACGGCCCTCAGATTCAGTACTTC.

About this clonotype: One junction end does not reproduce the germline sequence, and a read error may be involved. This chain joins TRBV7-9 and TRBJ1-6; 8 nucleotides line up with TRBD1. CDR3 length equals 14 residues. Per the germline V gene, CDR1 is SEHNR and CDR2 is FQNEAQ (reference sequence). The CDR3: CASSLDRGNLPLHF. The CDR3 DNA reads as TGTGCCAGCAGCTTAGACAGGGGGAATTTACCCCTCCACTTT.